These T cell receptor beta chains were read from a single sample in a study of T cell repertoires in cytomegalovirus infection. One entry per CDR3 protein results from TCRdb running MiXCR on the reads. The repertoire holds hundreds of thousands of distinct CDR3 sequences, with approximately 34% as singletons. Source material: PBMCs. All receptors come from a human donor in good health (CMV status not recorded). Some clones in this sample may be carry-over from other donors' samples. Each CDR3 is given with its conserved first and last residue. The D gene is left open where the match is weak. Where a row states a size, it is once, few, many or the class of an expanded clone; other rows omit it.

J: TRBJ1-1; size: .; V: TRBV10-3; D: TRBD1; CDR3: CAISEDRGVTEAFF; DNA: TGTGCCATCAGTGAAGACAGGGGTGTGACTGAAGCTTTCTTT
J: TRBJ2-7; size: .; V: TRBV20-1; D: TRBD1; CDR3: CSARGDRTYEQYF; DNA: TGCAGTGCTAGAGGGGACAGAACCTACGAGCAGTACTTC
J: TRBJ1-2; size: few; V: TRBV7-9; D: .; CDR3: CASSLGPVDYGYTF; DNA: TGTGCCAGCAGCTTAGGCCCGGTGGACTATGGCTACACCTTC
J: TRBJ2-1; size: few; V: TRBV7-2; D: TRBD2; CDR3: CASSPGLAGRSYNEQFF; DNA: TGTGCCAGCAGCCCGGGACTAGCGGGAAGATCCTACAATGAGCAGTTCTTC
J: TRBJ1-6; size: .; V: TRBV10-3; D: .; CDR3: CAISDGGSYNSPLHF; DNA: TGTGCCATCAGTGATGGAGGTTCCTATAATTCACCCCTCCACTTT
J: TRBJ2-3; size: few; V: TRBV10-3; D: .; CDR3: CAISERVLSTDTQYF; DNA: TGTGCCATCAGTGAGAGGGTCCTAAGCACAGATACGCAGTATTTT
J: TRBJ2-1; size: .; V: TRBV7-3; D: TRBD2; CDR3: CASKAGALKGEQIF; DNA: TGTGCCAGCAAAGCGGGGGCCCTTAAGGGTGAGCAGATCTTC
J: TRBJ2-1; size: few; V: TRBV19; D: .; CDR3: CASSIEGDRRGNEQFF; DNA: TGTGCCAGTAGTATAGAGGGGGACCGCCGGGGCAATGAGCAGTTCTTC
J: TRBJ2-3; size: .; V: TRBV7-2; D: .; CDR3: CASTPYSGTDTQYF; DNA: TGTGCCAGCACCCCTTACAGTGGCACAGATACGCAGTATTTT
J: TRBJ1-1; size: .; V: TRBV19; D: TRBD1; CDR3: CASSKGDDRGNTEAFF; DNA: TGTGCCAGTAGTAAGGGAGACGACAGGGGAAACACTGAAGCTTTCTTT
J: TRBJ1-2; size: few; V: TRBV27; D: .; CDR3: CATSPVGGGYTF; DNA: TGTGCCACCTCTCCAGTAGGGGGTGGCTACACCTTC
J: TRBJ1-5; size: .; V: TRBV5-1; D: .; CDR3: CASSLDGVTPNQPQHF; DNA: TGCGCAAGCAGCTTGGATGGCGTCACCCCCAATCAGCCCCAGCATTTT
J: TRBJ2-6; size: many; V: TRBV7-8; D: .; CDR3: CASSLRVGHSGANVLTF; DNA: TGTGCCAGCAGCTTAAGGGTCGGGCACTCTGGGGCCAACGTCCTGACTTTC
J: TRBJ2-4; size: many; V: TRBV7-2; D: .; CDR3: CASSSTGLLAKNIQYF; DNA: TGTGCCAGCAGCTCGACAGGACTTCTAGCCAAAAACATTCAGTACTTC
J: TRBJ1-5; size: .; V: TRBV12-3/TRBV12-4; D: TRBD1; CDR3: CASSRELGTGLNQPQHF; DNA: TGTGCCAGCAGTCGAGAGCTTGGGACAGGGCTGAATCAGCCCCAGCATTTT
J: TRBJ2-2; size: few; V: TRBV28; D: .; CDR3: CASSSFNTGELFF; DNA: TGTGCCAGCAGTTCGTTCAACACCGGGGAGCTGTTTTTT
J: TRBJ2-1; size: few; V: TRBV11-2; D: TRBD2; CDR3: CASSFQASGSVGEQFF; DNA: TGTGCCAGCAGCTTCCAGGCTAGCGGGAGCGTAGGGGAGCAGTTCTTC
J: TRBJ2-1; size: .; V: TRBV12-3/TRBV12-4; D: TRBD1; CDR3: CASSRRTGYNNEQFF; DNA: TGTGCCAGCAGCCGACGGACAGGCTACAACAATGAGCAGTTCTTC
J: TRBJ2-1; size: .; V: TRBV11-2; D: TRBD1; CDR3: CASRRPGQGRYNEQFF; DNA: TGTGCCAGCAGGCGGCCGGGACAGGGACGCTACAATGAGCAGTTCTTC
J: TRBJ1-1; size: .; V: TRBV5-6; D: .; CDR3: CASSLGVPTEAFF; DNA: TGTGCCAGCAGCCTGGGAGTTCCCACTGAAGCTTTCTTT
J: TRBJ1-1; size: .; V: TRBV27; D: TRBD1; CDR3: CASRTQGAEAFF; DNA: TGTGCCAGCAGAACCCAGGGGGCCGAAGCTTTCTTT
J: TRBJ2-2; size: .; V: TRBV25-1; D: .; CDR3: CASTSGLIGELFF; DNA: TGTGCCAGCACATCAGGGTTGATCGGGGAGCTGTTTTTT
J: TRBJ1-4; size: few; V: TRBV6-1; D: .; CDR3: CASSQTWTAANEKLFF; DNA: TGTGCCAGCAGCCAGACATGGACAGCCGCTAATGAAAAACTGTTTTTT
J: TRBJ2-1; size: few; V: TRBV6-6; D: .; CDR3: CASSYSPSLGYNEQFF; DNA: TGTGCCAGCAGTTACTCCCCCTCACTCGGCTACAATGAGCAGTTCTTC
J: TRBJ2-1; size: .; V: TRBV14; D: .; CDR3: CASSLGPRNPYNEQCF; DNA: TGTGCCAGCAGCCTAGGACCCCGGAACCCCTACAATGAGCAGTGCTTC
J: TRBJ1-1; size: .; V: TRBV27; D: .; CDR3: CASRRGSTGGIQAFF; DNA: TGTGCCAGCAGAAGGGGGTCGACAGGCGGAATCCAAGCTTTCTTT
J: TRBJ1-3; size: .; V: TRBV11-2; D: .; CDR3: CASSLESSFNPSGNTIYF; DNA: TGTGCCAGCAGCTTAGAAAGTAGCTTTAACCCATCAGGAAACACCATATATTTT